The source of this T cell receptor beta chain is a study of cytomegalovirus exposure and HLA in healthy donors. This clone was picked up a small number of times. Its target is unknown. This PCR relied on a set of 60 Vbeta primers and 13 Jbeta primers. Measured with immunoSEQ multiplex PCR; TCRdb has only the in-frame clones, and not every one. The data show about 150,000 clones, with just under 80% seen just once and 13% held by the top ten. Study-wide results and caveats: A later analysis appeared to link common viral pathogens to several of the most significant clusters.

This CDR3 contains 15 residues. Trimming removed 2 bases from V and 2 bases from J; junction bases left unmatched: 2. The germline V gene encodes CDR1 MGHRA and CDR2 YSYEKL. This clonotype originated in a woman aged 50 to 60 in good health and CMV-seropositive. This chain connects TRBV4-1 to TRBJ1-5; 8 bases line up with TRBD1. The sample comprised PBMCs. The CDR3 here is CASSQSQGGNQPQHF. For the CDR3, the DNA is TGCGCCAGCAGCCAATCACAGGGGGGCAATCAGCCCCAGCATTTT.